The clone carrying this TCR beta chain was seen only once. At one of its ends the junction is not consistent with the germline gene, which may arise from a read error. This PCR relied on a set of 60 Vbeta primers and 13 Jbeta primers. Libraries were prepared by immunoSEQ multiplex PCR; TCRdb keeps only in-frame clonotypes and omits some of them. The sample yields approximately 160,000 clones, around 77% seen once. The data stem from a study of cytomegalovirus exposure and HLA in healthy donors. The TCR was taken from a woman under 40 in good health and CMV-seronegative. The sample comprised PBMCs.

The CDR3 region is CAISEAREGNQPRHF. CDR3 DNA: TGTGCCATCAGTGAGGCCAGGGAGGGCAATCAGCCCCGGCATTTT. The rearrangement joins TRBV10-3 to TRBJ1-5; D is perhaps TRBD1 (5 bases). Germline lookup yields CDR1 ENHRY and CDR2 SYGVKD. The CDR3 sequence is 15 residues long.